This T cell receptor (beta chain) comes out of a study of T cell changes during pregnancy in multiple sclerosis. Sequencing was performed with immunoSEQ multiplex PCR; in TCRdb, only in-frame clones are kept and a portion is missing. The profile covers some 80,000 clones, with around 89% appearing a single time and about 0.9% taken by the ten largest. The germline V gene encodes CDR1 LNHNV and CDR2 YYDKDF (reference sequence). The V end was cut by 4 bases, the J end by 2 bases, with 14 bases between. CDR3 length equals 16 residues. This specimen consisted of peripheral blood, obtained in the first trimester of pregnancy. The origin of this receptor is a female donor in good health, enrolled as a control in a pregnancy study. J is TRBJ1-4 and V is TRBV15; D remains unclear. The CDR3 reads CATSTPPRATNEKLFF. The DNA for the CDR3 is TGTGCCACCAGCACCCCCCCCCGAGCGACTAATGAAAAACTGTTTTTT.